The rows below give T cell receptor beta chains drawn from one sample of a study of shared clonotypes between healthy human individuals. The table came from immunoSEQ multiplex PCR; TCRdb's copy has only in-frame clones and leaves some out. The table includes about 820,000 clones, about 91% detected once. The sequencing input was naive CD8+ T cells sorted from blood. The receptors stem from a man between 25 and 39 years old in good health. The CDR3 runs from the conserved cysteine through the conserved F or W. A D gene is named only where the DNA matches it firmly.

D gene	J gene	V gene	CDR3 length	CDR3 DNA	CDR3 protein
TRBD1	TRBJ2-4	TRBV29-1	13	TGCAGCGTTACAAGACAGGGGGACGACATTCAGTACTTC	CSVTRQGDDIQYF
NA	TRBJ2-7	TRBV27	13	TGTGCCACCGCACAGGGTCCACGCTACGAGCAGTACTTC	CATAQGPRYEQYF
NA	TRBJ1-1	TRBV5-1	13	TGCGCCAGCAGCTTGACAGTGAACACTGAAGCTTTCTTT	CASSLTVNTEAFF
TRBD1	TRBJ2-7	TRBV9	16	TGTGCCAGCAGCCCACTCGGGGACAGGGGTACTTACGAGCAGTACTTC	CASSPLGDRGTYEQYF
NA	TRBJ1-5	TRBV7-9	16	TGTGCCAGCAGCTTATCCTATTCCGGGAGCAATCAGCCCCAGCATTTT	CASSLSYSGSNQPQHF
TRBD1	TRBJ2-7	TRBV18	13	TGTGCCAGCTCACCAGGGACAGATAACGAGCAGTACTTC	CASSPGTDNEQYF
NA	TRBJ2-1	TRBV6-1	15	TGTGCCAGCAGTGAACCCGAGAGCTCCTACAATGAGCAGTTCTTC	CASSEPESSYNEQFF
TRBD2	TRBJ2-3	TRBV9	15	TGTGCCAGCAGCGTAGACGGGAGGGTCACAGATACGCAGTATTTT	CASSVDGRVTDTQYF
TRBD2	TRBJ2-7	TRBV5-4	14	TGTGCCAGCAGCCTGGGACTAGCTACCAACGAGCAGTACTTC	CASSLGLATNEQYF
TRBD1	TRBJ2-7	TRBV4-1	16	TGCGCCAGCAGCCAAGAGTCCGGGACAGGTTATTACGAGCAGTACTTC	CASSQESGTGYYEQYF
NA	TRBJ2-7	TRBV7-2	14	TGTGCCAGCAGCTTAAACCTAGGGGCCTACGAGCAGTACTTC	CASSLNLGAYEQYF
NA	TRBJ2-2	TRBV4-1	15	TGCGCCAGCAGCCAAGTGTTTGGTGGGACCGGGGAGCTGTTTTTT	CASSQVFGGTGELFF
NA	TRBJ2-1	TRBV4-1	13	TGCGCCAGCAGCCCGCCACGGGGACATGAGCAGTTCTTC	CASSPPRGHEQFF
NA	TRBJ2-1	TRBV7-9	17	TGTGCCAGCAGCTTAACTCTAGGCGGGGCCGGGGACAATGAGCAGTTCTTC	CASSLTLGGAGDNEQFF
NA	TRBJ2-3	TRBV29-1	14	TGCAGCGTTTTGGCCAGGGCGCGCACAGATACGCAGTATTTT	CSVLARARTDTQYF
TRBD1	TRBJ2-1	TRBV28	15	TGTGCCAGCAGCGCACAAGGGACAGGGATTAATGAGCAGTTCTTC	CASSAQGTGINEQFF
NA	TRBJ2-7	TRBV5-1	13	TGCGCCAGCAGCCCAGGACAGCGCTACGAGCAGTACTTC	CASSPGQRYEQYF
NA	TRBJ2-1	TRBV6-6	11	TGTGCCAGCACGATACAGTATGAGCAGTTCTTC	CASTIQYEQFF
NA	TRBJ2-1	TRBV27	14	TGTGCCTGCAGGGGACGCGGCGTTGGGGATGAGCAGTTCTTC	CACRGRGVGDEQFF
NA	TRBJ2-1	TRBV11-2	15	TGTGCCAGCAACGTACAGGGGGGGTCCTACAATGAGCAGTTCTTC	CASNVQGGSYNEQFF
NA	TRBJ2-7	TRBV4-1	12	TGCGCCAGCAGCCAAGCAGGCTACGAGCAGTACTTC	CASSQAGYEQYF
NA	TRBJ1-2	TRBV29-1	13	TGCAGCGACACAGGTGAACCTAACTATGGCTACACCTTC	CSDTGEPNYGYTF
TRBD1	TRBJ1-2	TRBV27	17	TGTGCCAGCAGTTTATCGGGAGGGACAGGGTTGGTCTATGGCTACACCTTC	CASSLSGGTGLVYGYTF
NA	TRBJ2-1	TRBV2	12	TGTGCCAGCTCCGACTACAGCAATGAGCAGTTCTTC	CASSDYSNEQFF
NA	TRBJ2-7	TRBV10-1	12	TGCGCCAGCAGTCATATTGTAGGCGAGCAGTACTTC	CASSHIVGEQYF